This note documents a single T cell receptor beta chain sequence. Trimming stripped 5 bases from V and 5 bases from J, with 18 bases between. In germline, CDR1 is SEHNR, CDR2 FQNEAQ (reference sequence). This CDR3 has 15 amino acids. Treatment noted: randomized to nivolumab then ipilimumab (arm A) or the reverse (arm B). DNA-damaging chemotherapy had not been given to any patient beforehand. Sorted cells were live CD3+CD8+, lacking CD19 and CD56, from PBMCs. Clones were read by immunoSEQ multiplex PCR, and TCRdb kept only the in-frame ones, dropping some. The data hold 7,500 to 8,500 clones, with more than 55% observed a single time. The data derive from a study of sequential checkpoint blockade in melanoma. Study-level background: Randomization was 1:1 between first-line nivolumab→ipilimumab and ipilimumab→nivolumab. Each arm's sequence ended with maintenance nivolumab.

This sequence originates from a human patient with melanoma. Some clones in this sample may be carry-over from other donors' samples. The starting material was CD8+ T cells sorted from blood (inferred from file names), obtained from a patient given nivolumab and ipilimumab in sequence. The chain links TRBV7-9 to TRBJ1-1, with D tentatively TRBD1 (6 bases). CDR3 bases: TGTGCCAGCAGCCCCCCTACCAGGGGTGGGACTGAAGCTTTCTTT. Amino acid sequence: CASSPPTRGGTEAFF. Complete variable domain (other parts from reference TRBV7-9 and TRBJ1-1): DTGVSQNPRHKITKRGQNVTFRCDPISEHNRLYWYRQTLGQGPEFLTYFQNEAQLEKSRLLSDRFSAERPKGSFSTLEIQRTEQGDSAMYLCASSPPTRGGTEAFFGQGTRLTVV.